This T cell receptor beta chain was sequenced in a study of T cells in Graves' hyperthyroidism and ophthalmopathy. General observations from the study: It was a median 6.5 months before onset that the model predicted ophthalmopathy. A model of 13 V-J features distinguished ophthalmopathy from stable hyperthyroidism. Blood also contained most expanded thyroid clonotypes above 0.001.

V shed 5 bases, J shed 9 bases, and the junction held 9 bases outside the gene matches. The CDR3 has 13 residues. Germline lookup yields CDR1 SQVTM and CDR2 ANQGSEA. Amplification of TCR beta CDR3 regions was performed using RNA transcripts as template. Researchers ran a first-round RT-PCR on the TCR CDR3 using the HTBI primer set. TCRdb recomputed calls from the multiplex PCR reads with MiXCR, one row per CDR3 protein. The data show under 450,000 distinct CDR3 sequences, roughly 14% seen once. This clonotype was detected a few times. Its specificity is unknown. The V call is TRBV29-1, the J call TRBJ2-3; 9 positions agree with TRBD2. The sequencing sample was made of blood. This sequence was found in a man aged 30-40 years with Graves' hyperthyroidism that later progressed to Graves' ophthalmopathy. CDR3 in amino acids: CSVNVAGEGTQYF. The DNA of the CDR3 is TGCAGCGTTAACGTAGCGGGGGAGGGGACGCAGTATTTT.